The 22 T cell receptor beta chains listed next were all sequenced from one sample in a study of T cell clonality in common variable immunodeficiency. Profiled with immunoSEQ multiplex PCR; TCRdb holds only in-frame clones, not every one. This sample carries about 28,000 clones, none of them present only once. Specimen: peripheral blood mononuclear cells. These receptors all stem from a person between 18 and 69 years old in good health.

Ten or more counts support this clone. The part of the CDR3 DNA that was read is TGTGCCAGCAGCCGGGACAGCAACTCCTACAATGAG. This sequence encodes CASSRDSNSYNE. The CDR3 in its entirety is CASSRDSNSYNEQFF. The gene calls are TRBV7-3 and TRBJ2-1; 7 bases map to TRBD1. The read is 3 residues too short to cover the CDR3 end, so that end is filled in from the germline J gene. V lost 5 bases to trimming and J lost 0 bases; unmatched junction nucleotides: 4. This CDR3 has 15 residues. Germline V gives CDR1 SGHTA, CDR2 FQGTGA.

This clone was recorded many times. This chain's CDR3 is CASSLRGADTDTQYF. CDR3 DNA, as far as it was read: TGTGCCAGCAGCTTACGAGGGGCGGACACAGATACG. The J gene is TRBJ2-3, the V gene TRBV7-9; D tentatively reads TRBD1 or TRBD2 (5 bases each). The observed sequence ends 3 residues before the CDR3 terminus, with the missing tail filled in from the germline J gene. Germline assignment: CDR1 SEHNR and CDR2 FQNEAQ (reference sequence). The CDR3 totals 15 residues. With 2 bases removed from V and 2 bases from J, the gap between germline ends came to 11 bases.

This clone has at least ten counts. From the germline J gene comes the end of the CDR3, since the read stops 3 residues before it. J is TRBJ1-2 and V is TRBV29-1; 9 bases match TRBD1. CDR1 and CDR2 (germline): SQVTM, ANQGSEA. CDR3 size: 13 residues. V trimming: 6 bases; J trimming: 6 bases; junction bases outside the gene matches: 8. The CDR3 is CSVRSGTGNGYTF. CDR3 bases read: TGCAGCGTCCGGTCCGGGACAGGGAATGGC.

This clone has a count of ten or more. Read sequence stops 3 residues before the CDR3 end, and the germline J gene provides the missing end. The chain recombines TRBV19 with TRBJ2-7, with a tentative D call TRBD2 (7 bases). CDR3 size: 15 residues. The V end lost 3 bases, the J end lost 2 bases, and 14 bases lay between the germline ends. Germline V gives CDR1 LNHDA, CDR2 SQIVND (reference sequence). The CDR3 protein is CASSISPGGPYEQYF. CDR3 bases read: TGTGCCAGTAGTATTTCCCCCGGGGGGCCCTACGAG.

This clone was counted many times. The read terminates 3 residues before the CDR3 end, so the remaining end is supplied by the germline J gene. The chain carries TRBV29-1 and TRBJ1-1, with D perhaps TRBD1 (5 bases). The CDR3 consists of 11 residues. Trimming cost V 4 bases and J 5 bases, with 8 bases left between them. Per germline, CDR1 SQVTM and CDR2 ANQGSEA. This CDR3 is CSVGGVTEAFF. The DNA read from the CDR3 is TGCAGCGTTGGAGGGGTTACTGAA. Drawing the rest from reference TRBV29-1 and TRBJ1-1, the complete variable domain is SAVISQKPSRDICQRGTSLTIQCQVDSQVTMMFWYRQQPGQSLTLIATANQGSEATYESGFVIDKFPISRPNLTFSTLTVSNMSPEDSSIYLCSVGGVTEAFFGQGTRLTVV.

This clone was seen a few times. The CDR3 goes on 3 residues after the read ends, and that part is filled in from the germline J gene. This rearrangement joins TRBV7-6 to TRBJ2-4; a weak D match, TRBD1 (5 bases). This CDR3 contains 17 residues. From germline, CDR1 is SGHVS and CDR2 FNYEAQ. The CDR3 loop reads CASSLDLDSLYIKGQYF. The sequenced part of the CDR3 DNA is TGTGCCAGCAGCTTAGACCTCGACAGTCTCTATATTAAAGGT.

This clone was counted at least ten times. The read ends 3 residues shy of where the CDR3 ends; the end is completed using the germline J gene. The rearrangement joins TRBV6-1 to TRBJ2-7; D might be TRBD1 (5 bases). The V end was cut by 1 base, the J end by 2 bases, with 6 bases between. The CDR3 sequence is 13 residues long. The germline V gene has CDR1 MNHNS and CDR2 SASEGT. The chain's CDR3 is CASSEGTTYEQYF. The covered CDR3 bases are TGTGCCAGCAGTGAAGGGACAACCTACGAG.

This clone was seen at least ten times. The sequence runs out 3 residues before the end of the CDR3; the remainder is reconstructed from the germline J gene. The chain couples TRBV29-1 to TRBJ1-1, with TRBD1 as a possible D gene (5 bases). The germline CDR1 and CDR2 sequences are SQVTM and ANQGSEA. V lost 6 bases to trimming and J lost 5 bases, with 10 bases between them. The CDR3 totals 11 residues. The sequenced CDR3 bases are TGCAGCGTAACAGGAATGACTGAA. Its translation: CSVTGMTE. The CDR3 in full is CSVTGMTEAFF.

About this clone: The sequenced fragment ends 3 residues before the CDR3 boundary, so the rest is inferred from the germline J gene. The chain carries TRBV27 and TRBJ2-7; D is ambiguous. Germline lookup yields CDR1 MNHEY and CDR2 SMNVEV (reference sequence). This CDR3 has 11 amino acids. V was trimmed by 4 bases and J by 2 bases, leaving 3 bases between them. CDR3 DNA (partial): TGTGCCAGCAGTTCTCCCTACGAG. Translated: CASSSPYE. In full, the CDR3 reads CASSSPYEQYF.

This clone appeared a few times. The DNA ends 3 residues before the CDR3 does, and the rest of the CDR3 is filled in from the germline J gene. This chain links TRBV18 with TRBJ1-1; D remains ambiguous. The CDR3 totals 13 residues. V lost 3 bases, J lost 6 bases, and 11 bases lay in between. Per germline, CDR1 KGHSH and CDR2 LQKENI. The DNA read from the CDR3 is TGTGCCAGCTCACCTACAGCAAACTCTGAA. Its protein is CASSPTANSE. The entire CDR3 protein reads CASSPTANSEAFF.

About this clone itself: Read coverage stops 3 residues before the CDR3 terminus; the germline J gene supplies the remainder. The V gene is TRBV7-9, the J gene TRBJ2-5, with TRBD1 matching 9 bases. Per the germline V gene, CDR1 is SEHNR and CDR2 is FQNEAQ (reference sequence). The V gene end was trimmed by 5 bases and the J gene end by 5 bases; junction bases not matched to a gene: 6. The CDR3 has 14 amino acids. The CDR3 protein is CASSLGQGWETQYF. Partial CDR3 DNA: TGTGCCAGCAGCCTAGGACAGGGGTGGGAGACC.

There are a few counts of this clone. The read finishes 3 residues shy of the CDR3 end, and the germline J gene is used to complete it. The rearrangement links TRBV5-1 to TRBJ2-6, with TRBD1 as a possible D gene (6 bases). From germline, CDR1 is SGHRS and CDR2 YFSETQ. Between the trimmed V and J ends, which lost 5 bases and 0 bases, there was a span of 18 bases. The CDR3 runs to 18 residues. Partial CDR3 DNA: TGCGCCAGCAGGCAAGCCGGGACAACAAACTCTGGGGCCAACGTC. Translated: CASRQAGTTNSGANV. The whole CDR3 reads CASRQAGTTNSGANVLTF.

Details on this clone: The sequenced fragment ends 3 residues before the CDR3 boundary, so the rest is inferred from the germline J gene. The chain links TRBV7-9 to TRBJ1-5; 7 bases are shared with TRBD1. The junction had 6 bases not matched to a gene; V was cut back by 3 bases and J by 4 bases. The germline gives CDR1 SEHNR, CDR2 FQNEAQ (reference sequence). This CDR3 has 15 residues. Incomplete CDR3 DNA: TGTGCCAGCAGCTTTAGGCCGGGACAGAATCAGCCC. Protein product: CASSFRPGQNQP. In full, the CDR3 is CASSFRPGQNQPQHF.

There are many counts of this clone. The CDR3 end falls 3 residues outside the read, so it is completed with the germline J gene. The rearrangement uses TRBV5-1 and TRBJ2-1; 10 positions agree with TRBD1. CDR3 length: 13 amino acids. Germline V lookup: CDR1 SGHRS, CDR2 YFSETQ. The V gene end was trimmed by 3 bases and the J gene end by 9 bases; junction bases not matched to a gene: 3. CDR3 amino acids: CASSSGTGVEQFF. CDR3 DNA, as far as it was read: TGCGCCAGCAGCTCCGGGACAGGGGTTGAG.

The table lists this clone with many counts. The CDR3 goes on 3 residues after the read ends, and that part is filled in from the germline J gene. V and J are TRBV5-1 and TRBJ1-1; D gene unclear. Trimming left V 3 bases short and J 0 bases short, with 15 bases between. The V gene's germline CDR1 is SGHRS and CDR2 YFSETQ. This CDR3 is 16 amino acids long. CDR3 sequence reads: CASSSDPGRMNTEAFF. Partial CDR3 DNA: TGCGCCAGCAGCTCAGACCCGGGGAGAATGAACACTGAA.

This clone was picked up many times. This chain's CDR3 is CASNHRGTGLGGYTF. CDR3 DNA, as far as it was read: TGTGCCAGCAACCATAGGGGGACCGGGCTCGGCGGC. The chain carries TRBV19 and TRBJ1-2, with a weak D call TRBD1 (6 bases). The CDR3 extends 3 residues past the end of the read, so its final part is completed from the germline J gene. CDR1 is LNHDA, CDR2 SQIVND, per germline (reference sequence). The CDR3 consists of 15 residues.

This clone was seen many times. Read coverage stops 3 residues before the CDR3 terminus; the germline J gene supplies the remainder. V and J are TRBV20-1 and TRBJ1-3; perhaps TRBD1 as D (6 bases). This CDR3 comprises 11 residues. The germline V gene has CDR1 DFQATT and CDR2 SNEGSKA (reference sequence). The sequenced part of the CDR3 DNA is TGCAGTACCCGGATGAGGGGGACC. Protein: CSTRMRGT. The whole CDR3 is CSTRMRGTIYF.

This clone was counted ten times or more. Coverage ceases 3 residues before the CDR3 finishes, and the germline J gene fills in the end. The V call is TRBV5-1, the J call TRBJ1-6; D may be TRBD1 (6 bases). CDR3 size: 16 residues. V shed 1 base and J shed 9 bases, with 17 bases lying between them. The germline gives CDR1 SGHRS, CDR2 YFSETQ. The CDR3 is CASSLQGSTIFSPLHF. The CDR3 bases that were read are TGCGCCAGCAGCTTGCAGGGGTCAACGATCTTTTCACCC.

Details on this clone: The read terminates 3 residues ahead of where the CDR3 ends, so the germline J gene completes it. The chain recombines TRBV20-1 with TRBJ2-7, with TRBD1 as a possible D gene (6 bases). Trimming cost V 5 bases and J 5 bases, with 10 bases left between them. The CDR3 has 11 amino acids. Looked up from germline, CDR1 is DFQATT and CDR2 is SNEGSKA (reference sequence). This CDR3 is CSARWTDEQYF. The sequenced part of the CDR3 DNA is TGCAGTGCTCGGTGGACAGACGAG.

This clone has ten or more counts. The read falls 3 residues short of the CDR3 end, and the missing part is taken from the germline J gene. This chain joins TRBV29-1 and TRBJ1-2; TRBD1 matches 8 bases. The CDR3 covers 15 residues. Germline loops: CDR1 SQVTM, CDR2 ANQGSEA. V trimming: 5 bases; J trimming: 2 bases; junction bases outside the gene matches: 10. This chain's CDR3 is CSVRQGQGTNYGYTF. CDR3 DNA (partial): TGCAGCGTTCGACAGGGGCAGGGCACAAACTATGGC.

This clone was picked up many times. The read stops 3 residues short of the end of the CDR3; the missing end is completed from the germline J gene. The chain employs TRBV6-2 or TRBV6-3 and TRBJ2-5; the match to TRBD2 covers 8 bases. The J segment lost 4 bases and the V segment lost 7 bases, leaving 11 bases of the junction unmatched. The CDR3 is 15 residues long. Germline lookup yields CDR1 MNHEY and CDR2 SVGEGT. The CDR3 sequence: CASTHSGAGVETQYF. The covered CDR3 bases are TGTGCCAGCACCCACTCGGGAGCGGGGGTAGAGACC.

There are a few counts of this clone. The CDR3 is cut off 3 residues early in the read; its end comes from the germline J gene. The chain joins TRBV20-1 to TRBJ2-5; tentatively, D is TRBD1 (6 bases). The CDR3 covers 15 residues. CDR1 is DFQATT, CDR2 SNEGSKA, per germline (reference sequence). CDR3 protein: CSARDRARGTDTQYF. Partial CDR3 DNA: TGCAGTGCTAGAGACCGGGCCAGGGGAACAGATACC.